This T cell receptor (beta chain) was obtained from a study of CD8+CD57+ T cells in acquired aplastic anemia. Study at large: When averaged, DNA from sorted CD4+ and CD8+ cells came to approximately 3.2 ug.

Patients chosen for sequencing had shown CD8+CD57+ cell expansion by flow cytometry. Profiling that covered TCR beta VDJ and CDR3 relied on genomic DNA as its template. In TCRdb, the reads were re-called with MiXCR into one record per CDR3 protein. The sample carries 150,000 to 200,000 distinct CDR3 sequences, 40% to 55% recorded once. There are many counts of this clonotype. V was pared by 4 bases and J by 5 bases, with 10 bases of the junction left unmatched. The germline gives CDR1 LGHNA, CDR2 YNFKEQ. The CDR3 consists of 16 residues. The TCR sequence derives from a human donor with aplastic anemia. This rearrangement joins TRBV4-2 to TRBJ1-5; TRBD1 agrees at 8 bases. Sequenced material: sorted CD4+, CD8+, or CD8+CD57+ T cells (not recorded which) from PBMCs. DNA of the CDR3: TGTGCCAGCAGCCCACAAAGGGACAGGTCTGATCAGCCCCAGCATTTT. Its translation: CASSPQRDRSDQPQHF.